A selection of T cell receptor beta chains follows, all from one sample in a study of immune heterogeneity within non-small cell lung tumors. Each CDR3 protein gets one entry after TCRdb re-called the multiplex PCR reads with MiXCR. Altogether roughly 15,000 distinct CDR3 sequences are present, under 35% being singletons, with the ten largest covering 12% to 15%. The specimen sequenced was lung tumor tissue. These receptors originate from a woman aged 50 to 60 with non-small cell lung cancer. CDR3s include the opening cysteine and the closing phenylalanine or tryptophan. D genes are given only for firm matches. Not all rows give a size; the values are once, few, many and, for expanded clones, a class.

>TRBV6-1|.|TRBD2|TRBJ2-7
TGTGCCAGCAGTGAAATTGGCGGGAGCTCCTACGAGCAGTACTTC
CASSEIGGSSYEQYF
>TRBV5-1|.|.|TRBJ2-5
TGCGCCAGCAGCTTCGCCTCGGGGACAAGGGGAGAGACCCAGTACTTC
CASSFASGTRGETQYF
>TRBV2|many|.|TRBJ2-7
TGTGCCAGCAAGGAAGGATACGAGCAGTACTTC
CASKEGYEQYF
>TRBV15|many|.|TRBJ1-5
TGTGCCACCAGCAAGGGTACTAATAGCAATCAGCCCCAGCATTTT
CATSKGTNSNQPQHF
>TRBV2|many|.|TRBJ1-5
TGTGCCAGCAGTGAGGTCGGCAGCAATCAGCCCCAGCATTTT
CASSEVGSNQPQHF
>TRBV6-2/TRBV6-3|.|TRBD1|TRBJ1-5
TGTGCCAGCAGTTACGGGCAGGGGGGTTATCAGCCCCAGCATTTT
CASSYGQGGYQPQHF
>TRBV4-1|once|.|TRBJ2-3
TGCGCCAGCAGCCCACCCCCGGGGAACGGACTTAGCACAGATACGCAGTATTTT
CASSPPPGNGLSTDTQYF
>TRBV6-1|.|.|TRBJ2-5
TGTGCCAGCAGTGCAGCCCCCTCGGCACGAGAGACCCAGTACTTC
CASSAAPSARETQYF
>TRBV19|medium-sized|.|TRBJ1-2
TGTGCCAGTAAAGGGCAGAACTATGGCTACACCTTC
CASKGQNYGYTF
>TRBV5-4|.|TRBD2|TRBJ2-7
TGTGCCAACAGGGGGGGACTAGCGGGGACCTACGAGCAGTACTTC
CANRGGLAGTYEQYF
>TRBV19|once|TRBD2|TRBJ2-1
TGTGCCAGTAGTATAGATACTAGCGGATGGTCCTACAATGAGCAGTTCTTC
CASSIDTSGWSYNEQFF
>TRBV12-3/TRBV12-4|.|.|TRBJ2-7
TGTGCCAGCAGTTTCGGTGGTTCCCAGGACTTC
CASSFGGSQDF
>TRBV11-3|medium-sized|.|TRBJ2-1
TGTGCCAGCAGCTTAGGCCGAGGGTTCTCCTACAATGAGCAGTTCTTC
CASSLGRGFSYNEQFF
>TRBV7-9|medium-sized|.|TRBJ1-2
TGTGCCAGCAGAATCGCTGGAAACAGCCAGAACTATGGCTACACCTTC
CASRIAGNSQNYGYTF
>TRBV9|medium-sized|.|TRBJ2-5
TGTGCCAGCAGCGCCAGGGGCGGTCAAGAGACCCAGTACTTC
CASSARGGQETQYF
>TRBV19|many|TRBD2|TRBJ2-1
TGTGCCAGTAGTTTTCCTAGCGGGGGAGGAGAGCAGTTCTTC
CASSFPSGGGEQFF
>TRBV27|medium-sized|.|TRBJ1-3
TGTGCCAGCAGTCCTTCCCGAGCGTCTGGAAACACCATATATTTT
CASSPSRASGNTIYF
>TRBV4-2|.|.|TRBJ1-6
TGTGCCAGCAGCCAAGATTTGGGGCAGGGGACTTCACCCCTCCACTTT
CASSQDLGQGTSPLHF
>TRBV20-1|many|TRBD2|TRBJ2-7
TGCAGTGCTAATCAGATCCAGCGGGACCCGACCTACGAGCAGTACTTC
CSANQIQRDPTYEQYF
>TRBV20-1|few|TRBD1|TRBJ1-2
TGCAGTGCTAGAGATGCCAGGGGGGTTGGCTACACCTTC
CSARDARGVGYTF
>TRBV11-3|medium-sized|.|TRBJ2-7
TGTGCCAGCAGCGCAAGAGGGTCAGGGCAGTACTTC
CASSARGSGQYF
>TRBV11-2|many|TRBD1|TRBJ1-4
TGTGCCAGCAGCTCCCGGACAGGAGATAATGAAAAACTGTTTTTT
CASSSRTGDNEKLFF
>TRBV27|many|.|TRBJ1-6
TGTGCCAGCAAAGACTATAATTCACCCCTCCACTTT
CASKDYNSPLHF
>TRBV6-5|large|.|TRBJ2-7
TGTGCCAGCAGTTACCGGGCGGACTACGAGCAGTACTTC
CASSYRADYEQYF
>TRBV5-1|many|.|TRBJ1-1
TGCGCCAGCAGCCCGGCGGCAGCGCGAGACCTCACTGAAGCTTTCTTT
CASSPAAARDLTEAFF
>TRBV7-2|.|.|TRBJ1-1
TGTGCCAGCAGCCAAGATCTTGGGTGGGAAGCTTTCTTT
CASSQDLGWEAFF
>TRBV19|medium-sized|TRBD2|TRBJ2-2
TGTGCCAGTACCCAACGAGGGCTAGCGGGGAGGAACACCGGGGAGCTGTTTTTT
CASTQRGLAGRNTGELFF
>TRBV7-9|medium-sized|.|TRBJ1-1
TGTGCCAGCAGCTTAGATGTGGGTACTGAAGCTTTCTTT
CASSLDVGTEAFF
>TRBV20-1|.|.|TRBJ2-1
TGCAGTGCTAGAGATTTCTTGGAGTCAAGGTACAATGAGCAGTTCTTC
CSARDFLESRYNEQFF
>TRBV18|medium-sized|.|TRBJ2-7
TGTGCCAGCTCACCCCTTCTTCCCTACGAGCAGTACTTC
CASSPLLPYEQYF
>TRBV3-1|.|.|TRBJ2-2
TGTGCCAGCAGCCAAGAGGCGAGAGGGACAACCGGGGAGCTGTTTTTT
CASSQEARGTTGELFF
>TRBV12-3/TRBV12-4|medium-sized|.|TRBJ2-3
TGTGCCAGCAGCCAGGGGTTTGGCCTAGATACGCAGTATTTT
CASSQGFGLDTQYF
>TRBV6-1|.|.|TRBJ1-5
TGTGCCAGCAGTGAAGCGTGGGGCAGGGGTAGCAATCAGCCCCAGCATTTT
CASSEAWGRGSNQPQHF
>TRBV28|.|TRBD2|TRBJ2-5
TGTGCCAGCAGTTTCCTAGCGGGAGGTGTGGGGACCCAGTACTTC
CASSFLAGGVGTQYF
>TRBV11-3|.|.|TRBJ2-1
TGTGCCAGCAGCTTAGGGAGGTTGGGGAATGAGCAGTTCTTC
CASSLGRLGNEQFF
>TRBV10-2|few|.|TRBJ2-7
TGCGCCAGCAGTGATGGCCGACAGCCCTCCTACGAGCAGTACTTC
CASSDGRQPSYEQYF